This TCR beta chain was identified during a study of cytomegalovirus exposure and HLA in healthy donors. For this clone: Its specificity is unknown.

Clones were read by immunoSEQ multiplex PCR, and TCRdb kept only the in-frame ones, dropping some. Of about 55,000 clones listed, roughly 90% are singletons. CDR3 length equals 12 residues. The V gene lost 3 bases and the J gene lost 4 bases, with 8 bases spanning the gap. Germline loops: CDR1 SGHRS, CDR2 YFSETQ. Study results and caveats: A few CMV-associated chains were confirmed in vitro to be specific for CMV antigens.

The V call is TRBV5-1, the J call TRBJ2-7, with TRBD1 as a possible D gene (5 bases). The source of this sequence is a man between 18 and 35 years old in good health and CMV-seronegative. The sequenced material came from PBMCs. In DNA, the CDR3 is TGCGCCAGCAGCTCCCAGGGTTACGAGCAGTACTTC. Encoded protein: CASSSQGYEQYF.